Given below is one T cell receptor (beta chain) in context. Authors' analysis steps: Nucleated cell counts were estimated from reference gene primer amplification. Sequenced by immunoSEQ multiplex PCR; TCRdb stores in-frame clones only, minus some. The DNA was the basis for D and trimming; V, J and clone size are from that table. The sample includes some 170,000 clones, around 81% of them seen just once. This sample was taken from a study of blood T cell repertoires in COVID-19. Turning to the study itself: Sites across the United States, Italy and Spain contributed samples from acute and convalescent COVID-19. PBMCs, B-cell-depleted T cells, or T cells provided the cDNA or gDNA that made up the material.

Germline V CDR1 and CDR2: MNHNY, SVGAGI (reference sequence). V gave up 0 bases and J gave up 6 bases; unmatched junction bases: 8. There are 16 residues in the CDR3. The receptor comes from a man aged 55 to 70 with active or convalescent COVID-19. The sample taken for sequencing was peripheral blood. The gene calls are TRBV6-6 and TRBJ2-3, with 8 bases aligning to TRBD1. In DNA, the CDR3 is TGTGCCAGCAGTTACTCTGGACAGGGTTCCGCTGATACGCAGTATTTT. This encodes CASSYSGQGSADTQYF.